This TCR beta chain was identified in a study of blood T cells in healthy people across ages. About this clonotype: The target antigen is unknown.

Total RNA extraction produced at least 6 micrograms (per sample) for the study. Germline trimming cut 5 bases from V and 4 bases from J; bases unmatched to any gene: 8. The CDR3 runs to 16 residues. Germline assignment: CDR1 MGHDK and CDR2 SYGVNS. Broader study findings: One million T cells yielded diversity estimates that were considered underestimates. Since the PBMCs were unsorted, naive and antigen-experienced cells could not be conclusively compared.

A second PCR, run for roughly 7 to 11 cycles, used a sample-barcoded 5' primer plus a J-beta primer mix. A 12-random-nucleotide template-switch adaptor tagged each cDNA molecule. TCRdb used MiXCR to reprocess the 5' RACE reads, holding one entry per CDR3 protein. Among approximately 1.5 million distinct CDR3 sequences listed, about 42% were seen once. The V gene is TRBV25-1, the J gene TRBJ2-3; 11 bases are a match to TRBD2. Input material: blood. The origin of this receptor is a woman under 30 in good health. In DNA form, the CDR3 reads TGTGCCAGCAGTACGTTAGCGGGAGGGCCCGCAGATACGCAGTATTTT. It yields the protein CASSTLAGGPADTQYF.